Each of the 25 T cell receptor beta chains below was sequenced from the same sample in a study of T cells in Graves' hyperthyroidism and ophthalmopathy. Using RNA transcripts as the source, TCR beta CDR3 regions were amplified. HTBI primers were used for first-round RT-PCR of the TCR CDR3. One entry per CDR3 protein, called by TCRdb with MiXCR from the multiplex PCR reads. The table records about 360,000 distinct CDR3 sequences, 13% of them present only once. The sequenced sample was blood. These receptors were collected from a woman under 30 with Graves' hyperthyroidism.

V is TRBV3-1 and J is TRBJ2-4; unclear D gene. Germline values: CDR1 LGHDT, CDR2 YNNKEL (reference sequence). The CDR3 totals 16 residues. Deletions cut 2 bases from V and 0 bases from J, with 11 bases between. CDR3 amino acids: CASSQHQALAKNIQYF. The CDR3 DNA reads TGTGCCAGCAGCCAACACCAGGCCCTAGCCAAAAACATTCAGTACTTC.

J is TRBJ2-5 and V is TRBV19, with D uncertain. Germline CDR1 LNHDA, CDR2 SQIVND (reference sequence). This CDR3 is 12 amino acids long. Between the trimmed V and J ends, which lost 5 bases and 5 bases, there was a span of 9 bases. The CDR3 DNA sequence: TGTGCCAGTAGTGCCGCGCGGGAGACCCAGTACTTC. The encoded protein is CASSAARETQYF.

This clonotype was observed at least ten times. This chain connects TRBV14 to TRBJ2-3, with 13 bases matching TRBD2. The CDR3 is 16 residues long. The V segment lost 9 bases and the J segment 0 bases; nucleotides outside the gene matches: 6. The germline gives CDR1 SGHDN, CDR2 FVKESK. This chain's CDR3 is CARRTSGGLSTDTQYF. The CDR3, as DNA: TGTGCCAGAAGGACTAGCGGGGGACTAAGCACAGATACGCAGTATTTT.

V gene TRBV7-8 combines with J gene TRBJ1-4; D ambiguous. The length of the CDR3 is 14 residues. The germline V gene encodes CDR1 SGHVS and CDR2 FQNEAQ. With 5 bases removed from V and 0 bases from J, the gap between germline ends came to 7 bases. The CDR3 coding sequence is TGTGCCAGCAGCCAGCGCACAACTAATGAAAAACTGTTTTTT. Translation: CASSQRTTNEKLFF. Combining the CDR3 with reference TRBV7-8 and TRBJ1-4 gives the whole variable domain GAGVSQSPRYKVAKRGQDVALRCDPISGHVSLFWYQQALGQGPEFLTYFQNEAQLDKSGLPSDRFFAERPEGSVSTLKIQRTQQEDSAVYLCASSQRTTNEKLFFGSGTQLSVL.

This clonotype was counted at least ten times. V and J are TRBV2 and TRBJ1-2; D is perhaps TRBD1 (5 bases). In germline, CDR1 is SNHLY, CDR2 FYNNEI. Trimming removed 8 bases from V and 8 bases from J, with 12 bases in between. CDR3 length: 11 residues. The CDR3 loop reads CASWGREGYTF. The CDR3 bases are TGTGCCAGCTGGGGACGGGAGGGCTACACCTTC.

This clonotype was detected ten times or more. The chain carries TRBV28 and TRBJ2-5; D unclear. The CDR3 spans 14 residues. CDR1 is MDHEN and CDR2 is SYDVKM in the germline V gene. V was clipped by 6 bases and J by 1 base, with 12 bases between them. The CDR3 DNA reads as TGTGCCAGCAGACCTCCGGGCTCCCAAGAGACCCAGTACTTC. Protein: CASRPPGSQETQYF.

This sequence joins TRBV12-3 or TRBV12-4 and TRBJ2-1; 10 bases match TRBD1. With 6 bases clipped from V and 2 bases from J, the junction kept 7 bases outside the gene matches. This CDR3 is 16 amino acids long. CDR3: CASSRAGTGAYNEQFF. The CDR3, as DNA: TGTGCCAGCAGCAGGGCAGGGACAGGGGCCTACAATGAGCAGTTCTTC.

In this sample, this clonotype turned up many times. The CDR3 nucleotides read TGCAGTGCTGAACCCGGCCTTAGCGGGAGGGCCGTAAATAACATTCAGTACTTC. It codes for CSAEPGLSGRAVNNIQYF. V and J are TRBV20-1 and TRBJ2-4; 11 bases line up with TRBD2. V dropped 5 bases and J dropped 7; count of bases not matched to a gene: 19. CDR3 length equals 18 residues. Per germline, CDR1 DFQATT and CDR2 SNEGSKA (reference sequence).

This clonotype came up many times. DNA of the CDR3: TGTGCCATCAGTCGAGGGGATGGCTACACCTTC. Its translation is CAISRGDGYTF. The rearrangement uses TRBV10-3 and TRBJ1-2, with TRBD1 as a possible D gene (5 bases). The CDR3 is 11 residues long. The ends were cut back, 5 bases at V and 6 bases at J, with 7 bases in the middle. Germline assignment: CDR1 ENHRY and CDR2 SYGVKD.

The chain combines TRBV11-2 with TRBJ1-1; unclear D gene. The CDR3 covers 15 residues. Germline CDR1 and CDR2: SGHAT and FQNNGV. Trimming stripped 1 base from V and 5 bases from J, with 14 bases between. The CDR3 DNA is TGTGCCAGCAGCTTAGGAGATCTGACGGGGACTGAAGCTTTCTTT. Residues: CASSLGDLTGTEAFF.

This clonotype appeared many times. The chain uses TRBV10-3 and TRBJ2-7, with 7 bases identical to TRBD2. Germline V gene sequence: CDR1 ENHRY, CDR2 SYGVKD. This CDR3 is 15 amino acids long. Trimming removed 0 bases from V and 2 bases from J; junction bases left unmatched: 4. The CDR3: CAISESRGLTYEQYF. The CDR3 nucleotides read TGTGCCATCAGTGAGTCGCGGGGACTAACCTACGAGCAGTACTTC.

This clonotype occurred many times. The CDR3 reads CSARDPLGGGYGYTF. DNA of the CDR3: TGCAGTGCTAGAGATCCCTTGGGGGGCGGATATGGCTACACCTTC. This chain joins TRBV20-1 and TRBJ1-2; weak D call: TRBD1 (6 bases). Germline loops: CDR1 DFQATT, CDR2 SNEGSKA (reference sequence). Trimming removed 0 bases at V and 5 bases at J, with 16 bases between. This CDR3 contains 15 residues.

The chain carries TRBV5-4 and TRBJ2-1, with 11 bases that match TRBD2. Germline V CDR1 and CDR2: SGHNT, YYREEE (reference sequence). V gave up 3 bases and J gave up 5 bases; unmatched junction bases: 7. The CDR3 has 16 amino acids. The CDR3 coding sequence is TGTGCCAGCAGCTGGGATAGCGGGGGGGGGCACAATGAGCAGTTCTTC. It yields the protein CASSWDSGGGHNEQFF.

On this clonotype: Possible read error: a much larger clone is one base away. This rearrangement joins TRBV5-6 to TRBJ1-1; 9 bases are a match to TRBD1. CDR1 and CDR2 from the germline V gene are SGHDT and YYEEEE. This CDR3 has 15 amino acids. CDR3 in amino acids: CAGSLPGQGQGEAFF. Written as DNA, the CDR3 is TGTGCCGGCAGCTTGCCGGGACAGGGACAGGGTGAAGCTTTCTTT.

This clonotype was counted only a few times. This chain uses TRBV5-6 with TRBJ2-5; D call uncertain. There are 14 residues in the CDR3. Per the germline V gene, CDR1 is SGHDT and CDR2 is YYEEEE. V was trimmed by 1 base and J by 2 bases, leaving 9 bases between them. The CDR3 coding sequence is TGTGCCAGCAGCTTGAGCCACAGTCAAGAGACCCAGTACTTC. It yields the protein CASSLSHSQETQYF.

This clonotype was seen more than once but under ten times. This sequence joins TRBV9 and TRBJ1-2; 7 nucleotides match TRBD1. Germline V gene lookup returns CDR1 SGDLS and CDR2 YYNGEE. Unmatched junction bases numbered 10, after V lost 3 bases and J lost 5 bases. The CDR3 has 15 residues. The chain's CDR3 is CASSAMTGSLYGYTF. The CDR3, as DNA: TGTGCCAGCAGCGCCATGACAGGGAGTCTTTATGGCTACACCTTC. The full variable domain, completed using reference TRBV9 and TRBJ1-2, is DSGVTQTPKHLITATGQRVTLRCSPRSGDLSVYWYQQSLDQGLQFLIQYYNGEERAKGNILERFSAQQFPDLHSELNLSSLELGDSALYFCASSAMTGSLYGYTFGSGTRLTVV.

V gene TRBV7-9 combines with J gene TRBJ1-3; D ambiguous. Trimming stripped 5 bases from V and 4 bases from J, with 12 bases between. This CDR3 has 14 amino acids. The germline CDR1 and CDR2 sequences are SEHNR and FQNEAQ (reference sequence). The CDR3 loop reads CASSRVGEGNTIYF. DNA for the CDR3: TGTGCCAGCAGCCGTGTTGGGGAAGGAAACACCATATATTTT. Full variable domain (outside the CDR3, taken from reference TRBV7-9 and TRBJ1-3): DTGVSQNPRHKITKRGQNVTFRCDPISEHNRLYWYRQTLGQGPEFLTYFQNEAQLEKSRLLSDRFSAERPKGSFSTLEIQRTEQGDSAMYLCASSRVGEGNTIYFGEGSWLTVV.

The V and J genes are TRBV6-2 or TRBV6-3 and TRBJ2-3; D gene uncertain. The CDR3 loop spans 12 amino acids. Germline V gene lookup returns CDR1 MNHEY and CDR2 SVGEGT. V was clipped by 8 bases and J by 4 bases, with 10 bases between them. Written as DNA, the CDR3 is TGTGCCAGCGGCCCCACGGCAGATACGCAGTATTTT. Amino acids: CASGPTADTQYF.

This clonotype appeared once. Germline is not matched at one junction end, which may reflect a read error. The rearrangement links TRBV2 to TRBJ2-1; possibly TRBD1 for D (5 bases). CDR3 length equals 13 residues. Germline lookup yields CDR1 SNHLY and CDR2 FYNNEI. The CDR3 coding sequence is TGTGCCAGCAATCGGGCAGGGAACAATGAGCGGTTCTTC. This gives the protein CASNRAGNNERFF.

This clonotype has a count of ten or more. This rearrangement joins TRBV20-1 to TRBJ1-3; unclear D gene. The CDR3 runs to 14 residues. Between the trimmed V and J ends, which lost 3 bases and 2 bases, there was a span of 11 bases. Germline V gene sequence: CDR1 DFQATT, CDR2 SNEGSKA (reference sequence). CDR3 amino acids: CSASSSVAGNTIYF. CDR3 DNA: TGCAGTGCTAGCAGTTCGGTCGCTGGAAACACCATATATTTT.

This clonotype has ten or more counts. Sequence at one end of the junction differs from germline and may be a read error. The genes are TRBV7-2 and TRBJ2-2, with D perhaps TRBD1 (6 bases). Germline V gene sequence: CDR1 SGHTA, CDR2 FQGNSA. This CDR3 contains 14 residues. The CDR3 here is CASTLTTGTGELFF. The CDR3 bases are TGTGCCAGCACCTTAACCACAGGGACCGGGGAGCTGTTTTTT.

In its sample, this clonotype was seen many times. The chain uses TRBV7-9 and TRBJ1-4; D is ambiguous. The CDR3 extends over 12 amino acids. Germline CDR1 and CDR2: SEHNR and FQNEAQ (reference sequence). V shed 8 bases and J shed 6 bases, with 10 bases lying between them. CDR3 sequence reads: CASGGFDEKLFF. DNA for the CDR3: TGTGCCAGCGGAGGGTTTGATGAAAAACTGTTTTTT.

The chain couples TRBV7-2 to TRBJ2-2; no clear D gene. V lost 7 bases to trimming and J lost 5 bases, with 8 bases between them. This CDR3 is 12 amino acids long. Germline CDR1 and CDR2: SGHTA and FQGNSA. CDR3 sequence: CASTPDTGELFF. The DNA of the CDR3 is TGTGCCAGCACCCCGGATACCGGGGAGCTGTTTTTT.

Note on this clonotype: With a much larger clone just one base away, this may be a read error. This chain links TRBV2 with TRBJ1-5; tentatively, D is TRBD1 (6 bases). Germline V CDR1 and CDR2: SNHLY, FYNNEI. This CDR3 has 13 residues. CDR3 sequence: CASGGRRNQSQHF. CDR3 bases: TGTGCCTCGGGGGGCAGGAGGAATCAGTCCCAGCATTTT. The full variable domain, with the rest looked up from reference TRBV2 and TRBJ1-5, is EPEVTQTPSHQVTQMGQEVILRCVPISNHLYFYWYRQILGQKVEFLVSFYNNEISEKSEIFDDQFSVERPDGSNFTLKIRSTKLEDSAMYFCASGGRRNQSQHFGDGTRLSIL.

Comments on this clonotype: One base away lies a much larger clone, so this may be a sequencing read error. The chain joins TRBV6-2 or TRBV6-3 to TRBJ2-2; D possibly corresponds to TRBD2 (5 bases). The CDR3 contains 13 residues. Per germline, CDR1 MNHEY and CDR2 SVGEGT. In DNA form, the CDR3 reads TGTGCCAGCATTCAGACACGCACCGGGGAGCTGGTTTTT. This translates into CASIQTRTGELVF.